These 12 T cell receptor beta chains came from one sample sequenced in a study of molecular identifiers for immune sequencing clone quantification. TCRdb re-called the PCR reads with MiXCR, one entry per CDR3 protein. The table lists fewer than 350,000 distinct CDR3 sequences, 20% to 25% of them singletons. Sequencing was performed on naive CD8+ T cells from blood, with Jurkat cell RNA spiked in. Subset specified: FACS-sorted CD8+CD4-CCR7+CD45RA+ naive T cells. The receptors were sampled from a human donor in good health. Some libraries in this study had Jurkat cell RNA spiked in.

This clonotype was counted a few times. The rearrangement uses TRBV27 and TRBJ2-7; D may be TRBD1 or TRBD2 (5 bases each). Germline V gene data show CDR1 as MNHEY and CDR2 as SMNVEV (reference sequence). V dropped 6 bases and J dropped 3 bases, with 9 bases sitting between them. This CDR3 spans 12 amino acids. CDR3 sequence (DNA): TGTGCCAGCAGGGGGGTAGACTACGAGCAGTACTTC. Protein sequence: CASRGVDYEQYF.

This clonotype showed up many times. The gene calls are TRBV5-8 and TRBJ1-5; maybe TRBD1 (6 bases). The CDR3 totals 14 residues. Germline-derived CDR1 and CDR2 are SGHTS and YDEGEE. The V end lost 7 bases, the J end lost 5 bases, and 16 bases lay between the germline ends. In DNA form, the CDR3 reads TGTGCCAGCTCCTCCAGGGGAAGTTATCAGCCCCAGCATTTT. Its protein is CASSSRGSYQPQHF. Looking up the rest from reference TRBV5-8 and TRBJ1-5 gives the full variable domain: EAGVTQSPTHLIKTRGQQATLRCSPISGHTSVYWYQQALGLGLQFLLWYDEGEERNRGNFPPRFSGRQFPNYSSELNVNALELEDSALYLCASSSRGSYQPQHFGDGTRLSIL.

This clonotype was counted at least ten times. The rearrangement joins TRBV4-3 to TRBJ1-3; possibly TRBD1 for D (5 bases). The CDR3 length is 16 residues. Between the trimmed V and J ends, which lost 1 base and 4 bases, there was a span of 14 bases. CDR1 is LGHNA and CDR2 is YSLEER in the germline V gene. CDR3 sequence (DNA): TGCGCCAGCAGCCAAGTCGCCAGGGTATCGGGAAACACCATATATTTT. Translating gives CASSQVARVSGNTIYF.

This clonotype was recorded at least ten times. The chain recombines TRBV5-1 with TRBJ2-3, with TRBD2 matching over 14 bases. This CDR3 has 15 residues. CDR1 and CDR2 (germline): SGHRS, YFSETQ. V was clipped by 7 bases and J by 6 bases; unmatched bases: 7. In nucleotides, the CDR3 is TGCGCCAGCCGTAAGACTAGCGGGGGGGCGGATACGCAGTATTTT. Translating gives CASRKTSGGADTQYF. Full variable domain (missing parts from reference TRBV5-1 and TRBJ2-3): KAGVTQTPRYLIKTRGQQVTLSCSPISGHRSVSWYQQTPGQGLQFLFEYFSETQRNKGNFPGRFSGRQFSNSRSEMNVSTLELGDSALYLCASRKTSGGADTQYFGPGTRLTVL.

This clonotype has ten or more counts. V gene TRBV19 combines with J gene TRBJ2-3; D is unresolved. The CDR3 runs to 11 residues. V was trimmed by 10 bases and J by 6 bases, leaving 11 bases between them. Per germline, CDR1 LNHDA and CDR2 SQIVND (reference sequence). CDR3 protein: CATADPDTQYF. The CDR3 nucleotides are TGTGCCACTGCCGACCCGGATACGCAGTATTTT.

This clonotype was counted many times. The rearrangement links TRBV4-3 to TRBJ1-1, with D tentatively TRBD1 (6 bases). The CDR3 totals 13 residues. V was trimmed by 4 bases and J by 5 bases, leaving 11 bases between them. Germline CDR1 is LGHNA and CDR2 is YSLEER. The CDR3 coding sequence is TGCGCCAGCAGCCCCCAGGGGCGGACTGAAGCTTTCTTT. It translates to CASSPQGRTEAFF.

This clonotype was recorded at least ten times. The chain employs TRBV7-2 and TRBJ2-7, with 13 bases that match TRBD2. The CDR3 is 16 amino acids. The germline CDR1 and CDR2 sequences are SGHTA and FQGNSA. V shed 4 bases, J shed 4 bases, and the junction held 7 bases outside the gene matches. CDR3 region: CASSSPTGLAGYEQYF. As DNA, the CDR3 is TGTGCCAGCAGCTCGCCAACGGGACTAGCGGGGTACGAGCAGTACTTC.

This clonotype was recorded many times. The rearrangement links TRBV12-3 or TRBV12-4 to TRBJ2-3; 9 bases are a match to TRBD2. Trimming cost V 5 bases and J 3 bases; bases outside gene matches: 3. The CDR3 contains 14 residues. DNA for the CDR3: TGTGCCAGCAGTGCGGGGGGGCCGACAGATACGCAGTATTTT. Translating it yields CASSAGGPTDTQYF.

This clonotype has only one observation. One base away lies a much larger clone, so this may be a sequencing read error. The V gene is TRBV2, the J gene TRBJ2-5, with 8 bases fitting TRBD1. The CDR3 consists of 15 residues. The germline gives CDR1 SNHLY, CDR2 FYNNEI. The CDR3 coding sequence is TGTGCCAGCAGTGAAGGGGACAGGTACCAAGAGACCCAGTGCTTC. Translated: CASSEGDRYQETQCF.

In the case of this clonotype: Possible read error: a much larger clone is one base away. The J gene is TRBJ2-3, the V gene TRBV7-8, with 9 bases identical to TRBD2. The CDR3 is 16 residues long. Germline lookup yields CDR1 SGHVS and CDR2 FQNEAQ. Written as DNA, the CDR3 is TGTGCCAACAGCTTTCTGGCTAGCGGGGTCACAGATACGCAGTATTTT. Translated, it gives CANSFLASGVTDTQYF. The full variable domain, with the rest looked up from reference TRBV7-8 and TRBJ2-3, is GAGVSQSPRYKVAKRGQDVALRCDPISGHVSLFWYQQALGQGPEFLTYFQNEAQLDKSGLPSDRFFAERPEGSVSTLKIQRTQQEDSAVYLCANSFLASGVTDTQYFGPGTRLTVL.

This clonotype came up many times. The chain is built from TRBV9 and TRBJ1-1, with 8 bases identical to TRBD1. V was pared by 5 bases and J by 1 base, with 4 bases of the junction left unmatched. CDR3 length: 14 residues. Per the germline V gene, CDR1 is SGDLS and CDR2 is YYNGEE. The CDR3: CASSTGGGNTEAFF. For the CDR3, the DNA is TGTGCCAGCAGTACAGGGGGTGGGAACACTGAAGCTTTCTTT.

To note about this clonotype: A read error is possible here, since a much larger clone lies one base away. The rearrangement uses TRBV24-1 and TRBJ2-3, with D possibly TRBD2 on 6 matching bases. The CDR3 is 17 amino acids. V lost 0 bases to trimming and J lost 8 bases, with 20 bases between them. The germline CDR1 and CDR2 sequences are KGHDR and SFDVKD. CDR3: CATSDLPSGVRAGTQYF. The CDR3 nucleotides are TGTGCCACCAGTGATTTGCCGTCGGGGGTCCGGGCAGGTACGCAGTATTTT.